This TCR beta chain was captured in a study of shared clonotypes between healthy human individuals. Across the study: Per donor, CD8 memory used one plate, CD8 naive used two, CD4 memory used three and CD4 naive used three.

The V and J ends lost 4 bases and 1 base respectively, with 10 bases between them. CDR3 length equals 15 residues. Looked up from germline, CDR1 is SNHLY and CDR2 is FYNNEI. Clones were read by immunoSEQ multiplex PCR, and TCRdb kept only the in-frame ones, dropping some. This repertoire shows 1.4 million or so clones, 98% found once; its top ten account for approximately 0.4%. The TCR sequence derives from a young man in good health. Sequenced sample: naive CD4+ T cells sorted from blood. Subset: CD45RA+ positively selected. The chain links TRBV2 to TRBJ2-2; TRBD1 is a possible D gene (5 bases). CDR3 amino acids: CASSAFTGNTGELFF. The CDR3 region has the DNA TGTGCCAGCAGTGCCTTTACAGGGAACACCGGGGAGCTGTTTTTT.